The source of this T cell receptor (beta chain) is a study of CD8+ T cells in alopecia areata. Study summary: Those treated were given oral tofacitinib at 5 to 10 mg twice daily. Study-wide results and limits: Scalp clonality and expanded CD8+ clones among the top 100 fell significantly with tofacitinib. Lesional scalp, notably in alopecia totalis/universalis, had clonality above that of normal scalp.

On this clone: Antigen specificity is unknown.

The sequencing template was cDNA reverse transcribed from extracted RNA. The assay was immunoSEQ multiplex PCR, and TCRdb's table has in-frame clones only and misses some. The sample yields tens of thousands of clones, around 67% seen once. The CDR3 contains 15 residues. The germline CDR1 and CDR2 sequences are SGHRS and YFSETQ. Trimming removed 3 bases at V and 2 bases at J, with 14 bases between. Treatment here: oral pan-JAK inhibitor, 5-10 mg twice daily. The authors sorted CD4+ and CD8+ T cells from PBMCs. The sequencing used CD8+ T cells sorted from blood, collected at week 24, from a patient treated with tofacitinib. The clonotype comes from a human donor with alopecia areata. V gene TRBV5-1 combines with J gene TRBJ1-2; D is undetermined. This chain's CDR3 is CASSWGFGKNYGYTF. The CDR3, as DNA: TGCGCCAGCAGCTGGGGATTTGGAAAGAACTATGGCTACACCTTC.